The rows below give T cell receptor beta chains drawn from one sample of a study of T cell repertoires in cytomegalovirus infection. TCRdb re-called the reads through MiXCR, storing one row per CDR3 protein. The table shows approximately 910,000 distinct CDR3 sequences, with roughly 30% occurring only once. What these receptors recognize is not known. Here the sequenced sample was cultured CD8+ T cells from PBMCs, taken from culture after CMV antigen stimulation. The receptor set was obtained from a human donor in good health (CMV status not recorded). Some clones in this sample may be carry-over from other donors' samples. Each CDR3 is given with its conserved first and last residue. The order of the fields is clone size, J gene, D gene, V gene, CDR3 protein, CDR3 DNA. The D gene is left open where the match is weak. Expanded clones get a size class; other rows say once, few or many, or leave the size out.

abundance: many; j_gene: TRBJ2-5; d_gene: -; v_gene: TRBV7-6; CDR3aa: CASSLVGMWETQYF; CDR3nt: TGTGCCAGCAGCTTAGTGGGAATGTGGGAGACCCAGTACTTC
abundance: few; j_gene: TRBJ1-1; d_gene: TRBD1; v_gene: TRBV29-1; CDR3aa: CSVGTGEVAEAFF; CDR3nt: TGCAGCGTTGGGACAGGGGAAGTCGCTGAAGCTTTCTTT
abundance: -; j_gene: TRBJ1-2; d_gene: TRBD1; v_gene: TRBV7-9; CDR3aa: CASSLGDRVSGYTF; CDR3nt: TGTGCCAGCAGCTTGGGGGACAGGGTGTCTGGCTACACCTTC
abundance: -; j_gene: TRBJ1-4; d_gene: TRBD1; v_gene: TRBV12-3/TRBV12-4; CDR3aa: CASTLGTGDEKLFF; CDR3nt: TGTGCCAGCACCCTGGGGACAGGGGATGAAAAACTGTTTTTT
abundance: -; j_gene: TRBJ2-1; d_gene: -; v_gene: TRBV7-3; CDR3aa: CATEGQDKMADPLNEQIF; CDR3nt: TGTGCCACCGAGGGGCAGGACAAGATGGCGGATCCCCTCAATGAGCAGATCTTC
abundance: many; j_gene: TRBJ2-5; d_gene: -; v_gene: TRBV7-2; CDR3aa: CASNPQGEIKYF; CDR3nt: TGTGCCAGCAACCCCCAGGGAGAGATTAAGTACTTC
abundance: few; j_gene: TRBJ2-4; d_gene: TRBD2; v_gene: TRBV12-3/TRBV12-4; CDR3aa: CASSNSGTSDEILAKNIQYF; CDR3nt: TGTGCCAGCAGCAACTCCGGGACTAGCGATGAAATACTAGCCAAAAACATTCAGTACTTC
abundance: -; j_gene: TRBJ1-3; d_gene: -; v_gene: TRBV11-1; CDR3aa: CASSSRTGIASGNTIYF; CDR3nt: TGTGCCAGCAGCTCCCGGACGGGAATCGCCTCTGGAAACACCATATATTTT
abundance: few; j_gene: TRBJ1-5; d_gene: -; v_gene: TRBV4-1; CDR3aa: CASSQVQGISNQPQHF; CDR3nt: TGCGCCAGCAGCCAAGTTCAGGGGATCAGCAATCAGCCCCAGCATTTT
abundance: few; j_gene: TRBJ2-5; d_gene: -; v_gene: TRBV7-6; CDR3aa: CASSLGPSVLQETQYF; CDR3nt: TGTGCCAGCAGCTTAGGTCCCAGCGTCCTCCAAGAGACCCAGTACTTC
abundance: -; j_gene: TRBJ1-1; d_gene: TRBD1; v_gene: TRBV9; CDR3aa: CASRQTGGMNTEAFF; CDR3nt: TGTGCCAGCAGACAGACAGGGGGCATGAACACTGAAGCTTTCTTT
abundance: -; j_gene: TRBJ2-1; d_gene: TRBD1; v_gene: TRBV7-3; CDR3aa: CASSLGERGHGNNEQFF; CDR3nt: TGTGCCAGCAGCCTAGGAGAGAGGGGGCACGGGAACAATGAGCAGTTCTTC
abundance: many; j_gene: TRBJ1-2; d_gene: -; v_gene: TRBV29-1; CDR3aa: CSVDLGQTYGYTF; CDR3nt: TGCAGCGTTGATCTTGGACAGACCTATGGCTACACCTTC
abundance: many; j_gene: TRBJ1-2; d_gene: -; v_gene: TRBV7-2; CDR3aa: CASNPPGTNYGYTF; CDR3nt: TGTGCCAGCAACCCCCCCGGGACTAACTATGGCTACACCTTC
abundance: many; j_gene: TRBJ1-5; d_gene: -; v_gene: TRBV5-8; CDR3aa: CASSLAFGTEDNQPQHF; CDR3nt: TGTGCCAGCAGCTTGGCCTTTGGGACGGAAGACAATCAGCCCCAGCATTTT
abundance: -; j_gene: TRBJ2-1; d_gene: TRBD1; v_gene: TRBV27; CDR3aa: CASSFTGADNEQFF; CDR3nt: TGTGCCAGCAGTTTCACAGGGGCGGACAATGAGCAGTTCTTC
abundance: -; j_gene: TRBJ2-3; d_gene: TRBD2; v_gene: TRBV28; CDR3aa: CASSLLASSGGFSTDTQYF; CDR3nt: TGTGCCAGCAGTTTACTTGCCAGTAGCGGGGGGTTTAGCACAGATACGCAGTATTTT
abundance: -; j_gene: TRBJ2-3; d_gene: TRBD2; v_gene: TRBV7-2; CDR3aa: CTSSLRRGGTDTQYF; CDR3nt: TGTACCAGCAGCTTACGGAGGGGAGGGACAGATACGCAGTATTTT
abundance: -; j_gene: TRBJ2-1; d_gene: -; v_gene: TRBV12-3/TRBV12-4; CDR3aa: CASGVRAYNEQFF; CDR3nt: TGTGCCAGCGGGGTGCGCGCCTACAATGAGCAGTTCTTC
abundance: many; j_gene: TRBJ1-1; d_gene: TRBD1; v_gene: TRBV7-9; CDR3aa: CASRTGGGAAEAFF; CDR3nt: TGTGCCAGCAGAACAGGGGGCGGTGCGGCTGAAGCTTTCTTT
abundance: -; j_gene: TRBJ2-2; d_gene: -; v_gene: TRBV7-6; CDR3aa: CVSRAENSDTGELFF; CDR3nt: TGTGTCAGCAGAGCAGAGAATAGCGACACCGGGGAGCTGTTTTTT
abundance: -; j_gene: TRBJ2-3; d_gene: -; v_gene: TRBV7-6; CDR3aa: CASSQWGGATSTDTQYF; CDR3nt: TGTGCCAGCAGCCAGTGGGGGGGGGCCACTAGCACAGATACGCAGTATTTT
abundance: -; j_gene: TRBJ2-2; d_gene: TRBD1; v_gene: TRBV7-8; CDR3aa: CASSLTQGAPPGELFF; CDR3nt: TGTGCCAGCAGCTTAACACAGGGGGCGCCCCCCGGGGAGCTGTTTTTT
abundance: -; j_gene: TRBJ1-6; d_gene: -; v_gene: TRBV2; CDR3aa: CASSDFPAQYNSPLHF; CDR3nt: TGTGCCAGCAGTGATTTTCCTGCCCAATATAATTCACCCCTCCACTTT
abundance: -; j_gene: TRBJ2-5; d_gene: -; v_gene: TRBV20-1; CDR3aa: CSAARGGGGETQYF; CDR3nt: TGCAGTGCGGCCAGAGGGGGGGGCGGAGAGACCCAGTACTTC
abundance: few; j_gene: TRBJ2-1; d_gene: TRBD1; v_gene: TRBV5-6; CDR3aa: CASSPWTGNYNEQFF; CDR3nt: TGTGCCAGCAGCCCCTGGACAGGGAATTACAATGAGCAGTTCTTC
abundance: -; j_gene: TRBJ2-5; d_gene: TRBD1; v_gene: TRBV14; CDR3aa: CASSQVRTGQETQYF; CDR3nt: TGTGCCAGCAGCCAAGTTAGGACAGGACAAGAGACCCAGTACTTC
abundance: -; j_gene: TRBJ1-5; d_gene: TRBD1; v_gene: TRBV13; CDR3aa: CASSPGGQKHNQPQHF; CDR3nt: TGTGCCAGCAGTCCGGGGGGACAGAAACACAATCAGCCCCAGCATTTT
abundance: -; j_gene: TRBJ2-2; d_gene: TRBD2; v_gene: TRBV12-3/TRBV12-4; CDR3aa: CASSFPNVGGVTGELFF; CDR3nt: TGTGCCAGCAGTTTCCCCAACGTCGGGGGGGTCACCGGGGAGCTGTTTTTT
abundance: once; j_gene: TRBJ2-5; d_gene: -; v_gene: TRBV6-5; CDR3aa: CASNGPSPPETQYF; CDR3nt: TGTGCCAGCAACGGACCTTCACCCCCGGAGACCCAGTACTTC
abundance: -; j_gene: TRBJ2-3; d_gene: -; v_gene: TRBV12-3/TRBV12-4; CDR3aa: CASSLHVGSDTQYF; CDR3nt: TGTGCCAGCAGTTTACATGTCGGATCAGATACGCAGTATTTT
abundance: -; j_gene: TRBJ1-2; d_gene: -; v_gene: TRBV7-2; CDR3aa: CASSSGAQGYTF; CDR3nt: TGTGCCAGCAGCTCAGGGGCCCAGGGCTACACCTTC
abundance: once; j_gene: TRBJ2-5; d_gene: -; v_gene: TRBV25-1; CDR3aa: CASSGGGGRETQYF; CDR3nt: TGTGCCAGCAGTGGGGGAGGGGGCCGAGAGACCCAGTACTTC
abundance: few; j_gene: TRBJ2-7; d_gene: -; v_gene: TRBV7-9; CDR3aa: CASSLLGSGWDEQYF; CDR3nt: TGTGCCAGCAGCTTATTGGGGTCGGGATGGGACGAGCAGTACTTC
abundance: -; j_gene: TRBJ2-1; d_gene: TRBD2; v_gene: TRBV29-1; CDR3aa: CSVEGLAGNNEQFF; CDR3nt: TGCAGCGTTGAAGGTCTAGCGGGGAACAATGAGCAGTTCTTC
abundance: -; j_gene: TRBJ1-6; d_gene: TRBD1; v_gene: TRBV12-3/TRBV12-4; CDR3aa: CASRTGGHYNSPLHF; CDR3nt: TGTGCCAGCAGAACAGGGGGACACTATAATTCACCCCTCCACTTT
abundance: -; j_gene: TRBJ2-1; d_gene: -; v_gene: TRBV5-1; CDR3aa: CASSGSGPLNEQFF; CDR3nt: TGCGCCAGCAGCGGCTCGGGACCCCTCAATGAGCAGTTCTTC
abundance: few; j_gene: TRBJ1-3; d_gene: TRBD1; v_gene: TRBV7-9; CDR3aa: CASSSDRDVDETIYF; CDR3nt: TGTGCCAGCAGCTCAGACAGGGATGTGGATGAGACCATATATTTT
abundance: -; j_gene: TRBJ1-1; d_gene: -; v_gene: TRBV6-1; CDR3aa: CASRLPREGWNTEAFF; CDR3nt: TGTGCCAGCAGGCTACCCCGCGAGGGTTGGAACACTGAAGCTTTCTTT
abundance: few; j_gene: TRBJ2-7; d_gene: TRBD1; v_gene: TRBV27; CDR3aa: CASSLSGTGNSYEQYF; CDR3nt: TGTGCCAGCAGTTTATCGGGGACAGGAAACTCCTACGAGCAGTACTTC
abundance: -; j_gene: TRBJ1-5; d_gene: -; v_gene: TRBV27; CDR3aa: CASSLGLAGNQPQHF; CDR3nt: TGTGCCAGCAGTTTAGGTCTAGCTGGAAATCAGCCCCAGCATTTT
abundance: -; j_gene: TRBJ1-1; d_gene: -; v_gene: TRBV12-3/TRBV12-4; CDR3aa: CASSFAGSVTEAFF; CDR3nt: TGTGCCAGCAGTTTCGCGGGGTCCGTCACTGAAGCTTTCTTT
abundance: -; j_gene: TRBJ2-1; d_gene: TRBD2; v_gene: TRBV19; CDR3aa: CATGRLAGNEQFF; CDR3nt: TGTGCCACAGGGAGACTAGCGGGCAATGAGCAGTTCTTC
abundance: -; j_gene: TRBJ1-6; d_gene: -; v_gene: TRBV7-6; CDR3aa: CASSLAHNLNSPLHF; CDR3nt: TGTGCCAGCAGCTTAGCGCATAATCTGAACTCACCCCTCCACTTT
abundance: once; j_gene: TRBJ1-2; d_gene: -; v_gene: TRBV2; CDR3aa: CASSGRRDTPNYGYTF; CDR3nt: TGTGCCAGCAGTGGTAGGCGAGACACACCAAACTATGGCTACACCTTC
abundance: -; j_gene: TRBJ1-2; d_gene: -; v_gene: TRBV28; CDR3aa: CASSFRQIPSPNYGYTF; CDR3nt: TGTGCCAGCAGTTTTCGGCAGATTCCATCCCCTAACTATGGCTACACCTTC
abundance: many; j_gene: TRBJ2-2; d_gene: -; v_gene: TRBV6-5; CDR3aa: CASSSQGDGELFF; CDR3nt: TGTGCCAGCAGTTCACAGGGAGACGGGGAGCTGTTTTTT
abundance: -; j_gene: TRBJ2-5; d_gene: -; v_gene: TRBV2; CDR3aa: CASGFHDGETQYF; CDR3nt: TGTGCCAGCGGGTTCCACGACGGAGAGACCCAGTACTTC
abundance: many; j_gene: TRBJ1-1; d_gene: -; v_gene: TRBV12-3/TRBV12-4; CDR3aa: CASNSGNTEAFF; CDR3nt: TGTGCCAGCAACTCCGGGAACACTGAAGCTTTCTTT
abundance: -; j_gene: TRBJ1-1; d_gene: TRBD1; v_gene: TRBV7-6; CDR3aa: CASSINRGLTEAFF; CDR3nt: TGTGCCAGCAGCATAAACAGGGGGCTGACTGAAGCTTTCTTT
abundance: -; j_gene: TRBJ2-1; d_gene: TRBD2; v_gene: TRBV3-1; CDR3aa: CASSQKSGGYNEQFF; CDR3nt: TGTGCCAGCAGCCAAAAAAGCGGGGGGTACAATGAGCAGTTCTTC
abundance: many; j_gene: TRBJ2-1; d_gene: -; v_gene: TRBV12-5; CDR3aa: CASGLAPRGSNEQFF; CDR3nt: TGTGCTAGTGGTCTAGCCCCGCGGGGATCCAATGAGCAGTTCTTC